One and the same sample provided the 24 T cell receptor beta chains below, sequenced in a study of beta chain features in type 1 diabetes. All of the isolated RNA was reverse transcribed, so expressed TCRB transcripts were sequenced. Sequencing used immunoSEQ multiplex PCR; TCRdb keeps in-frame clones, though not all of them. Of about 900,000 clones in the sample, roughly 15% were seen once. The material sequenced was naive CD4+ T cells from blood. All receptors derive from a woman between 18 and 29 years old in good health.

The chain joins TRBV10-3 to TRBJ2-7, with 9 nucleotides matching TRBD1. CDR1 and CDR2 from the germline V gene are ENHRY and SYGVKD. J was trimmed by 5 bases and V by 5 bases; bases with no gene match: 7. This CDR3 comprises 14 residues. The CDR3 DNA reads TGTGCCATCAGTAGTACGGGACAGGGTCACGAGCAGTACTTC. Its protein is CAISSTGQGHEQYF.

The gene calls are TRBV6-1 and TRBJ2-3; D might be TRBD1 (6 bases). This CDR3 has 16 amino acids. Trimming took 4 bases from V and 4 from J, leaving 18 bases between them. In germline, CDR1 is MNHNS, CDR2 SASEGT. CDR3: CASSVYPGTIADTQYF. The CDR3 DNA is TGTGCCAGCAGTGTGTACCCGGGGACAATCGCAGATACGCAGTATTTT.

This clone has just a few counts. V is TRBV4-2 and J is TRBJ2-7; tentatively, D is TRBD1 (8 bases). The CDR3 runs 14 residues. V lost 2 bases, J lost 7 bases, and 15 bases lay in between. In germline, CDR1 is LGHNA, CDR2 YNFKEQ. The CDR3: CASSQRQGRDEQYF. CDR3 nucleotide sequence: TGTGCCAGCAGCCAACGACAGGGGAGGGATGAGCAGTACTTC.

The CDR3 is CASSPRGAGGPPDTQYF. In DNA form, the CDR3 reads TGTGCCAGCAGCCCTCGTGGGGCGGGAGGGCCCCCGGATACGCAGTATTTT. V and J are TRBV9 and TRBJ2-3; 9 nucleotides line up with TRBD2. With V trimmed by 4 bases and J by 6 bases, 15 bases remained unmatched. This CDR3 has 17 amino acids. Germline assignment: CDR1 SGDLS and CDR2 YYNGEE. Together with reference TRBV9 and TRBJ2-3, the CDR3 gives the full variable domain: DSGVTQTPKHLITATGQRVTLRCSPRSGDLSVYWYQQSLDQGLQFLIQYYNGEERAKGNILERFSAQQFPDLHSELNLSSLELGDSALYFCASSPRGAGGPPDTQYFGPGTRLTVL.

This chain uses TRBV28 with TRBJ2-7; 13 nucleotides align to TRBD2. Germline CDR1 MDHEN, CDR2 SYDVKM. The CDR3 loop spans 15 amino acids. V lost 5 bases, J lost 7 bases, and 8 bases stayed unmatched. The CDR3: CASSGGGLAGQEQYF. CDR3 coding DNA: TGTGCCAGCAGTGGAGGGGGACTAGCGGGACAGGAGCAGTACTTC. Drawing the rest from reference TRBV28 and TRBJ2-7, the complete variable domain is DVKVTQSSRYLVKRTGEKVFLECVQDMDHENMFWYRQDPGLGLRLIYFSYDVKMKEKGDIPEGYSVSREKKERFSLILESASTNQTSMYLCASSGGGLAGQEQYFGPGTRLTVT.

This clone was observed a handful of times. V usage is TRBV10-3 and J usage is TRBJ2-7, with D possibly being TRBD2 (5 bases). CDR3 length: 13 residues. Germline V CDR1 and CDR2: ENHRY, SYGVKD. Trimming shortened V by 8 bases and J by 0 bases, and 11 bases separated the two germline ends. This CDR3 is CAIGPGYSYEQYF. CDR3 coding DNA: TGTGCCATCGGTCCGGGGTACTCCTACGAGCAGTACTTC.

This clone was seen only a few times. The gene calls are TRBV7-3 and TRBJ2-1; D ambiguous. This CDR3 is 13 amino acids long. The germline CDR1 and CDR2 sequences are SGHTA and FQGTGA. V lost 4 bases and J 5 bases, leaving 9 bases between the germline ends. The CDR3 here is CASSSLPNNEQFF. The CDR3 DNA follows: TGTGCCAGCAGCTCCCTTCCAAACAATGAGCAGTTCTTC.

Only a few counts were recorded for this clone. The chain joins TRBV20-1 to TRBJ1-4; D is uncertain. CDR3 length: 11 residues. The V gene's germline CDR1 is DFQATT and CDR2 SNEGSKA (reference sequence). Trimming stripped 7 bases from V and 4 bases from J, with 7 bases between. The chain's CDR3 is CSVWDNEKLFF. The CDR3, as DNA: TGCAGTGTGTGGGATAATGAAAAACTGTTTTTT.

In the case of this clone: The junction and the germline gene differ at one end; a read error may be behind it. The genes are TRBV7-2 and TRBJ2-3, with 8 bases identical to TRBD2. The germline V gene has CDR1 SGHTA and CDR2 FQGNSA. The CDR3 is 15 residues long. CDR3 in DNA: TGCGCCAGCAGCCAAGTCGGGAGGGCCACAGATACGCAGTATTTT. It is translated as CASSQVGRATDTQYF.

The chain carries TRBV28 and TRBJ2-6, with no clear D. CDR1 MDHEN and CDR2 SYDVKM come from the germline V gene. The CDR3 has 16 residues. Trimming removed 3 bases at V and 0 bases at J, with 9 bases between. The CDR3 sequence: CASSLNPGSGANVLTF. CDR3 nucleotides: TGTGCCAGCAGTTTGAATCCAGGCTCTGGGGCCAACGTCCTGACTTTC.

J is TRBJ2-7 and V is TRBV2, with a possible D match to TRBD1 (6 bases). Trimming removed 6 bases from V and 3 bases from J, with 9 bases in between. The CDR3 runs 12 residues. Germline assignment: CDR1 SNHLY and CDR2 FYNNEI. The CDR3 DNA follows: TGTGCCAGCAGGGAACAGGGCTACGAGCAGTACTTC. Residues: CASREQGYEQYF.

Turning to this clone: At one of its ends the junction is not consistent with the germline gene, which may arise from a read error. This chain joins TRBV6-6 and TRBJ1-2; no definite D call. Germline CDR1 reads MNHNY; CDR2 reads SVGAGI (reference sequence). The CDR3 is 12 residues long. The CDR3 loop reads CAISGQDYGYTF. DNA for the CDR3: TGTGCCATCAGTGGTCAAGACTATGGCTACACCTTC.

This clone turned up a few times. The CDR3 DNA reads TGCAGTGCTACGACTGTAGAGACCCAGTACTTC. Its translation is CSATTVETQYF. The chain couples TRBV20-1 to TRBJ2-5; D not resolved. The CDR3 covers 11 residues. The germline CDR1 and CDR2 sequences are DFQATT and SNEGSKA (reference sequence). V dropped 4 bases and J dropped 4 bases, with 7 bases sitting between them.

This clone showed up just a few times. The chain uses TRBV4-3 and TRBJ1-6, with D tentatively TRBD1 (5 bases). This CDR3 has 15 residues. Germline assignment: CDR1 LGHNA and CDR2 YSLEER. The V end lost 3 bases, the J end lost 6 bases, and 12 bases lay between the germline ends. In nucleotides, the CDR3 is TGCGCCAGCAGCCACCGAGACAGATCTAATTCACCCCTCCACTTT. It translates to CASSHRDRSNSPLHF.

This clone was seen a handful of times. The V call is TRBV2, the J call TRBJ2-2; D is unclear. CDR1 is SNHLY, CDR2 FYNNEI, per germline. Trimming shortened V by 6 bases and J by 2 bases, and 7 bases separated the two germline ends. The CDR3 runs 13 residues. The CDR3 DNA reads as TGTGCCAGCAGAGCGTATAACACCGGGGAGCTGTTTTTT. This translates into CASRAYNTGELFF.

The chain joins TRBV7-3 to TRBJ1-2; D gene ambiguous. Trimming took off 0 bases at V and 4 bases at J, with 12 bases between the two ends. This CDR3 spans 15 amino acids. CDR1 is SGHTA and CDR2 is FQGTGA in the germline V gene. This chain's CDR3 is CASSLTSGPSYGYTF. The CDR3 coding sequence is TGTGCCAGCAGCTTAACATCCGGGCCCAGCTATGGCTACACCTTC.

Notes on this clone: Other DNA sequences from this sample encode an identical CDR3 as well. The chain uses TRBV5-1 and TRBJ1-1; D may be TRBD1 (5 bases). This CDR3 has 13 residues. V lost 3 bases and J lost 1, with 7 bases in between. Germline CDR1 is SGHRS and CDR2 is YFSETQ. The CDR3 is CASSSQGNTEAFF. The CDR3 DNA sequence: TGCGCCAGCAGCTCCCAGGGGAACACTGAAGCTTTCTTT.

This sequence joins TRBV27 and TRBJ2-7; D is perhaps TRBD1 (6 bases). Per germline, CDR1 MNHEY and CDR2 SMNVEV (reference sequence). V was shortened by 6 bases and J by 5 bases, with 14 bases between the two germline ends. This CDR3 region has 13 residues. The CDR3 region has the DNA TGTGCCAGCAGACGGGCAGGGGCTAACGAGCAGTACTTC. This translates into CASRRAGANEQYF.

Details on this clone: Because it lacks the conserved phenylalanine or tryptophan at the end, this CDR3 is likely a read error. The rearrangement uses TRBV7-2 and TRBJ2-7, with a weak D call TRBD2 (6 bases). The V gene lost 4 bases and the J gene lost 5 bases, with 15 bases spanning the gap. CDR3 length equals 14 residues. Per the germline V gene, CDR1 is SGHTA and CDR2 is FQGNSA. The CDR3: CASSWGTPLDEQYL. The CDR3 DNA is TGTGCCAGCAGCTGGGGGACTCCTCTCGACGAGCAGTACCTC.

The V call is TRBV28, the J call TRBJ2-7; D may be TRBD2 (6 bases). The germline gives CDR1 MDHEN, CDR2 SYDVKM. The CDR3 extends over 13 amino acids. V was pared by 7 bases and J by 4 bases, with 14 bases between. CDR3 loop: CASIPRRGYEQYF. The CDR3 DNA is TGTGCCAGCATCCCCCGGAGGGGATACGAGCAGTACTTC.

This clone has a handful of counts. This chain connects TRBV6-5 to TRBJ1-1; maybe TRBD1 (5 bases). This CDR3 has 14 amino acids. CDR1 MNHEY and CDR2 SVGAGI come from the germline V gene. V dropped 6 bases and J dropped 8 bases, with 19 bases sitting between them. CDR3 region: CASSRTRQSSEAFF. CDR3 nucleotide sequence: TGTGCCAGCAGCCGTACGAGACAGAGCTCAGAAGCTTTCTTT.

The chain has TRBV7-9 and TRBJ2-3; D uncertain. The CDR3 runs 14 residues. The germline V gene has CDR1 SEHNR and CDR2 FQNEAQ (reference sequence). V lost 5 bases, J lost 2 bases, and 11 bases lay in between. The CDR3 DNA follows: TGTGCCAGCAGCCAGATCTCGGACACAGATACGCAGTATTTT. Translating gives CASSQISDTDTQYF.

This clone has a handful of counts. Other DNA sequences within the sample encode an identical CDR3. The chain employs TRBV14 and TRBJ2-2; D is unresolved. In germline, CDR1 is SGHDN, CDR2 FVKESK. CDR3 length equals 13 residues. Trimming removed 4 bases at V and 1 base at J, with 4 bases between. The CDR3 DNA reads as TGTGCCAGCAGCCGACAGAACACCGGGGAGCTGTTTTTT. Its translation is CASSRQNTGELFF.

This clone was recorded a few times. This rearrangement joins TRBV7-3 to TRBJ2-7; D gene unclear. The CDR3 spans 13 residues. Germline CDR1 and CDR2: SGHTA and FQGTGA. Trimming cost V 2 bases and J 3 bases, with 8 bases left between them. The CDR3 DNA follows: TGTGCCAGCAGCTTAGAGGCACACTACGAGCAGTACTTC. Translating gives CASSLEAHYEQYF.